These 6 T cell receptor beta chains originate from one sample sequenced in a study of immune cell composition in non-small cell lung cancer. The normal lung sample lay at least 3 cm, and maximally far, from the tumour. Sequencing used immunoSEQ multiplex PCR; TCRdb keeps in-frame clones, though not all of them. The repertoire holds about 3,500 clones, with around four fifths as singletons. Material: non-adjacent lung tissue. Every receptor here comes from a human donor with non-small cell lung cancer.

The V and J genes are TRBV6-6 and TRBJ1-1, with a tentative D call TRBD1 (5 bases). Deletions cut 9 bases from V and 3 bases from J, with 17 bases between. CDR1 is MNHNY and CDR2 is SVGAGI in the germline V gene (reference sequence). The CDR3 is made up of 14 amino acids. This chain's CDR3 is CASTQPGGYTEAFF. CDR3 coding DNA: TGTGCCAGTACACAACCGGGGGGGTACACTGAAGCTTTCTTT.

V and J are TRBV4-1 and TRBJ1-5; D might be TRBD1 (6 bases). V lost 3 bases, J lost 0 bases, and 15 bases lay in between. In germline, CDR1 is MGHRA, CDR2 YSYEKL. The CDR3 is 17 amino acids. CDR3 loop: CASSQTLPTGSNQPQHF. The CDR3 DNA follows: TGCGCCAGCAGCCAGACCCTGCCGACAGGTAGCAATCAGCCCCAGCATTTT.

This rearrangement joins TRBV5-3 to TRBJ1-2, with D hard to call. TRBV5-3 is given ORF status, its function remaining uncertain. The ends were cut back, 4 bases at V and 4 bases at J, with 8 bases in the middle. The CDR3 extends over 12 amino acids. CDR3 in DNA: TGTGCCAGAAGCCTCCTATTCTATGGCTACACCTTC. It encodes CARSLLFYGYTF.

This sequence joins TRBV30 and TRBJ2-7, with D possibly being TRBD1 or TRBD2 (5 bases each). V was shortened by 0 bases and J by 6 bases, with 12 bases between the two germline ends. There are 13 residues in the CDR3. The V gene's germline CDR1 is GTSNPN and CDR2 SVGIG (reference sequence). For the CDR3, the DNA is TGTGCCTGGAGTGTTAAGGGTGGGACCGAGCAGTACTTC. The encoded protein is CAWSVKGGTEQYF. The variable domain in full, with the rest retrieved from reference TRBV30 and TRBJ2-7, is SQTIHQWPATLVQPVGSPLSLECTVEGTSNPNLYWYRQAAGRGLQLLFYSVGIGQISSEVPQNLSASRPQDRQFILSSKKLLLSDSGFYLCAWSVKGGTEQYFGPGTRLTVT.

The chain links TRBV4-2 to TRBJ2-7; 10 nucleotides match TRBD1. The CDR3 is made up of 15 amino acids. Germline values: CDR1 LGHNA, CDR2 YNFKEQ. With 2 bases clipped from V and 3 bases from J, the junction kept 4 bases outside the gene matches. CDR3: CASSQTTGGYYEQYF. In DNA, the CDR3 is TGTGCCAGCAGCCAAACGACAGGGGGCTACTACGAGCAGTACTTC.

The CDR3 region is CASSLMGGRASNEQFF. In DNA form, the CDR3 reads TGTGCCAGCAGCTTAATGGGCGGGAGGGCCTCGAATGAGCAGTTCTTC. The V call is TRBV7-3, the J call TRBJ2-1; 9 nucleotides line up with TRBD2. The CDR3 has 16 amino acids. Germline V gives CDR1 SGHTA, CDR2 FQGTGA. The J segment lost 7 bases and the V segment lost 1 base, leaving 8 bases of the junction unmatched.